This T cell receptor (beta chain) originates from a study of CD8+ T cells in alopecia areata. RNA was isolated and reverse transcribed to cDNA, the sequencing template. Sequenced by immunoSEQ multiplex PCR; TCRdb stores in-frame clones only, minus some. Here the sample spans 120,000 or so clones, 47% being singletons. About this clone itself: Antigen: not known.

Study findings and constraints: Scalp lesions, especially in alopecia totalis/universalis, had higher clonality than normal scalp. Normal skin contains resident alphabeta T cells, and these are also sequenced in scalp samples.

Deletions cut 1 base from V and 8 bases from J, with 14 bases between. The CDR3 runs 14 residues. The germline V gene encodes CDR1 SQVTM and CDR2 ANQGSEA. This chain links TRBV29-1 with TRBJ1-4, with D unclear. Specimen: NKG2D-low CD8+ T cells sorted from blood. The origin of this receptor is a human donor with alopecia areata. CDR3 residues: CSVEVAGSGEKLFF. The CDR3 bases are TGCAGCGTTGAAGTTGCGGGGAGCGGAGAAAAACTGTTTTTT. Using reference TRBV29-1 and TRBJ1-4 for the parts outside the CDR3, the full variable domain is SAVISQKPSRDICQRGTSLTIQCQVDSQVTMMFWYRQQPGQSLTLIATANQGSEATYESGFVIDKFPISRPNLTFSTLTVSNMSPEDSSIYLCSVEVAGSGEKLFFGSGTQLSVL.